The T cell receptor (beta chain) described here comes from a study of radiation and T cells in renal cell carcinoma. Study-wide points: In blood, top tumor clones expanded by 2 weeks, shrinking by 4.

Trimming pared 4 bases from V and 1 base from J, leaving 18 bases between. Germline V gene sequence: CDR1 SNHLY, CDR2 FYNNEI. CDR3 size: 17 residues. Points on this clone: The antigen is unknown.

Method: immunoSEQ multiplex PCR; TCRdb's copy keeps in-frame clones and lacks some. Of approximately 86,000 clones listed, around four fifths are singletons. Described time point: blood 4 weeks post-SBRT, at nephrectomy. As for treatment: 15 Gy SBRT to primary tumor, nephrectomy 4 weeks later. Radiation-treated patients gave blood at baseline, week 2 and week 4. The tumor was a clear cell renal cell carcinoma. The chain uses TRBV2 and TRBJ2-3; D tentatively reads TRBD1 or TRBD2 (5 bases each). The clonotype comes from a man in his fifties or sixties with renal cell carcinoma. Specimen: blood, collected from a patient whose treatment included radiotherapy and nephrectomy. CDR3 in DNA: TGTGCCAGCAGTGGTGGGGGTGTTAGCGTCGGCACAGATACGCAGTATTTT. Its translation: CASSGGGVSVGTDTQYF.